The present TCR beta chain was sequenced within a study of cytomegalovirus exposure and HLA in healthy donors. Study as a whole: For the approximately 400 genotyped donors, roughly 80% fell within the Caucasian-associated ancestry cluster. Study-wide points: The study found most TCR sequences rare, yet found some public TCRs in many donors. Roughly uniform depth of sequencing across donors was assumed in presence/absence analyses. Cytomegalovirus-associated status was assigned to approximately 160 TCR beta chains.

CDR3 length equals 12 residues. Germline lookup yields CDR1 LNHDA and CDR2 SQIVND (reference sequence). V was shortened by 6 bases and J by 8 bases, with 13 bases between the two germline ends. This clone was recorded once. The target antigen is unknown. The PCR ran on 60 Vbeta and 13 Jbeta primers. Data came from immunoSEQ multiplex PCR; TCRdb stores just in-frame clones and leaves some out. The sample has about 190,000 clones; approximately 80% are singletons. V and J are TRBV19 and TRBJ1-2; D gene ambiguous. What was sequenced was PBMCs. The origin of this receptor is a woman aged 25 to 39 in good health and CMV-seropositive. The CDR3 loop reads CASSSGTWGYTF. In DNA, the CDR3 is TGTGCCAGTAGCTCAGGCACTTGGGGCTACACCTTC.